This T cell receptor beta chain was obtained from a study of cytomegalovirus exposure and HLA in healthy donors. A remark on this clone: A junction boundary mismatches the germline segment, possibly from a read error.

Germline values: CDR1 LGHNA, CDR2 YNFKEQ. The CDR3 covers 15 residues. PCR involved 60 Vbeta and 13 Jbeta primers. Repertoires were generated with immunoSEQ multiplex PCR, while TCRdb's copy carries only in-frame clones and drops some. This table holds about 140,000 clones, 75% to 80% found once. The receptor was derived from a woman in her 30s in good health and CMV-seronegative. Sequenced sample: PBMCs. V is TRBV4-2 and J is TRBJ2-7; weak D call: TRBD1 (5 bases). CDR3 DNA sequence: TGTACCAGCAGCCAAGAAAGCGACAGCTCCTACGAGCAGTACTTC. Protein product: CTSSQESDSSYEQYF.